Included here is one T cell receptor beta chain sequence, with context. This entry is derived from a study of shared clonotypes between healthy human individuals. Per the germline V gene, CDR1 is SGDLS and CDR2 is YYNGEE. V gave up 3 bases and J gave up 5 bases, with 17 bases separating them. This CDR3 is 16 amino acids long. The study ran the assay at deep level. Clones were read by immunoSEQ multiplex PCR, and TCRdb kept only the in-frame ones, dropping some. Among some 490,000 clones, around 73% were seen once, and the ten largest hold 9.5% to 15%. The receptor was isolated from a middle-aged woman in good health. Some clones in this sample may be carry-over from other donors' samples. Sequencing was done on a sample of PBMCs. The gene calls are TRBV9 and TRBJ1-4, with a tentative D call TRBD1 (6 bases). CDR3 in amino acids: CASSARGGGANEKLFF. CDR3 DNA: TGTGCCAGCAGCGCTCGAGGTGGGGGGGCAAATGAAAAACTGTTTTTT.